The subject of this entry is one T cell receptor (beta chain). CD8+ and CD4+ T cells from blood underwent TCR beta sequencing, which was carried out in a high-throughput format. Multiple sclerosis controls were treatment-naive patients with stable or active relapsing-remitting disease. In contrast to the negatively isolated CD8+ and CD4+ T cells, TEMRA cells were FACS-enriched. The data originate from a study of CD8 T cells in Susac syndrome. The authors reverse transcribed roughly 0.5 to 1 ug RNA with random hexamers. The authors amplified TCR beta CDR3 across 54 Vbeta and 13 Jbeta using immunoSEQ multiplex PCR. One entry per CDR3 protein results from TCRdb running MiXCR on the immunoSEQ multiplex PCR reads. The sample lists around 170,000 distinct CDR3 sequences; approximately 96% were seen once. The CDR3 contains 16 residues. The J segment lost 4 bases and the V segment lost 6 bases, leaving 15 bases of the junction unmatched. Germline V lookup: CDR1 SQVTM, CDR2 ANQGSEA.

This clonotype was sampled from a human donor with multiple sclerosis. The V and J genes are TRBV29-1 and TRBJ2-1; 7 nucleotides line up with TRBD1. The sequenced sample was CD8+ T cells from PBMCs. CDR3 region: CSVAFFGTEGYNEQFF. The CDR3 DNA is TGCAGCGTGGCCTTTTTCGGGACAGAGGGTTACAATGAGCAGTTCTTC.